This record looks at one TCR beta chain sequence and its context. This sample is part of a study of control samples from healthy donors and cancer patients. Assay used: immunoSEQ multiplex PCR; TCRdb lists only in-frame clones, some missing. This sample has roughly 130,000 clones, with about 95% found just once. J was trimmed by 4 bases and V by 4 bases; bases with no gene match: 7. There are 14 residues in the CDR3. Germline CDR1 and CDR2: SGHNT and YYREEE (reference sequence). The sequenced sample was blood. The origin of this receptor is a man younger than 40 in good health. The rearrangement joins TRBV5-4 to TRBJ2-5; TRBD1 matches at 7 bases. CDR3 DNA sequence: TGTGCCAGCAGCCGACAGGGATTGGGAGAGACCCAGTACTTC. It codes for CASSRQGLGETQYF.